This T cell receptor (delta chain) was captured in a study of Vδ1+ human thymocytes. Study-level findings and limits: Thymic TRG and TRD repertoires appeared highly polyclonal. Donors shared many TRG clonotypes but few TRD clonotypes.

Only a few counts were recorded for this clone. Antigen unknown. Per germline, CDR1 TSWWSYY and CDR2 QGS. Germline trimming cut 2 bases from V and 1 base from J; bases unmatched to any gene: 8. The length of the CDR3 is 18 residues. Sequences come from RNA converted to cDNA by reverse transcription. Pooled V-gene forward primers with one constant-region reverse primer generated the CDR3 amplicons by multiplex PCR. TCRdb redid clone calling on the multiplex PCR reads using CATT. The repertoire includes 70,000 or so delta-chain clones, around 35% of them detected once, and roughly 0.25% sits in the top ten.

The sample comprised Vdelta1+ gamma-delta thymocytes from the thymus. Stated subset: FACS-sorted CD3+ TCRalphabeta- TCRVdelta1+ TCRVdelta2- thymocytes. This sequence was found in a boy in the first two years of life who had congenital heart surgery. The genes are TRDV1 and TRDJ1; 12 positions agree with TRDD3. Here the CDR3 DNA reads TGTGCTCTTGGGGAAAACTCCTTCTGGGGGATACGCACCGATAAACTCATCTTT. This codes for CALGENSFWGIRTDKLIF.